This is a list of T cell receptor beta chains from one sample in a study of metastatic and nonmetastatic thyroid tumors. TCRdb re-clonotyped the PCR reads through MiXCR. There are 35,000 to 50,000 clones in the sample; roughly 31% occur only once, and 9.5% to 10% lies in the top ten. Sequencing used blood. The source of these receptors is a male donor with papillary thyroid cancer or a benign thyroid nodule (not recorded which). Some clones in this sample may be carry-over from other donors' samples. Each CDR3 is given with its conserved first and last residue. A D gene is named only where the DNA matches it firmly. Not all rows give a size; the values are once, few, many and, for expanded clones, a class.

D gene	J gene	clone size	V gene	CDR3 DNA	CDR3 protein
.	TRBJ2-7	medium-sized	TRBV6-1	TGTGCCAGCTCAGGGCCACGAAAGGGAATCCCCTACGAGCAGTACTTC	CASSGPRKGIPYEQYF
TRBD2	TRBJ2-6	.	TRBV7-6	TGTGCCAGCAGCTCCCACGGGGGGGCATCTGGGGCCAACGTCCTGACTTTC	CASSSHGGASGANVLTF
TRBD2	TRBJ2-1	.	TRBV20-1	TGCAGTGCTAGGCCTGAGACTAGCGTCGCCTACAATGAGCAGTTCTTC	CSARPETSVAYNEQFF
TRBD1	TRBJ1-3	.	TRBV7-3	TGTGCCAGCAGCTTAAGATTTTACGGTACAGGGGGCTCTGGAAACACCATATATTTT	CASSLRFYGTGGSGNTIYF
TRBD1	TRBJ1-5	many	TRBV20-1	TGCAGTGCTAGTGGGCAGGGGGATCAGCCCCAGCATTTT	CSASGQGDQPQHF
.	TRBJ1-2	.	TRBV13	TGTGCCAGCAGCTTAAACGCAGGGAACTATGGCTACACCTTC	CASSLNAGNYGYTF
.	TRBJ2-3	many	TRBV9	TGTGCCAGCAGCGTAATCGGCGGCACAGATACGCAGTATTTT	CASSVIGGTDTQYF
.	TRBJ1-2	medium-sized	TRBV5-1	TGCGCCAGCAGCTTGGGCCAGGGTCAGGGCTACACCTTC	CASSLGQGQGYTF
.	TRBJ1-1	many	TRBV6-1	TGTGCCAGCAGGGGAACGGGACTTTGGGCTTTCTTT	CASRGTGLWAFF
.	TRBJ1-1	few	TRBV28	TGTGCCAGAAGCAGAGGGGTGAACACTGAAGCTTTCTTT	CARSRGVNTEAFF
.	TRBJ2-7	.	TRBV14	TGTGCCAGCAGCCAAAGGCCGGGTTTTGAGTGCGAGCAGTACTTC	CASSQRPGFECEQYF
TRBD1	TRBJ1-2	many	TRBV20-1	TGCAGTGCCTGGGGAGAGGACAGGGACTCTAGAGGCTACACCTTC	CSAWGEDRDSRGYTF
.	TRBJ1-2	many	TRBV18	TGTGCCAGCTCACCGGAAAGTGGGTCCGAGGACTTCTATGGCTACACCTTC	CASSPESGSEDFYGYTF
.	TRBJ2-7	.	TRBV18	TGTGCCAGCTCACCAGTTGGGGGCCGAGGCGAGCAGTACTTC	CASSPVGGRGEQYF
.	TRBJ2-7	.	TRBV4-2	TGTGCCAGCAGCCAAGATTCAGGGCGCGAGCAGTACTTC	CASSQDSGREQYF
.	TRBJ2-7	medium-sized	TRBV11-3	TGTGCCAGCAGCTTAGAGTTGCCCGGGACGGTGAGCTCCTACGAGCAGTACTTC	CASSLELPGTVSSYEQYF
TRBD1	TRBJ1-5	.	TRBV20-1	TGCAGTTCATCGAGGGGGCTTCAGCCCCAGCATTTT	CSSSRGLQPQHF
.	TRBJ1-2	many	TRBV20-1	TGCAGTGCACCCGGGACAAGCGAAAATGTAGGCTACACCTTC	CSAPGTSENVGYTF
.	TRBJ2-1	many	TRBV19	TGTGCCAGTAGTATGGGTCTAGAGAGCTACAATGAGCAGTTCTTC	CASSMGLESYNEQFF
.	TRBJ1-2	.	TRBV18	TGTGCCAGCTCACCTGTAGAGGTACATGGCTACACCTTC	CASSPVEVHGYTF
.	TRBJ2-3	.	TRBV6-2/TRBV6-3	TGTGCCAGCAGTTACTGGGGCGGGAGCACAGATACGCAGTATTTT	CASSYWGGSTDTQYF
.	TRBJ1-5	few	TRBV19	TGTGCCAGTAGTATACAGGGCTATAGCAATCAGCCCCAGCATTTT	CASSIQGYSNQPQHF
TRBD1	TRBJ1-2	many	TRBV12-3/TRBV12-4	TGTGCCAGCAGTTTAGGGGACAGGATTTATGAGGGGACCTTC	CASSLGDRIYEGTF
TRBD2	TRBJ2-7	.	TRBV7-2	TGTGCCAGCAGCTACAAAGCGGGGGGGCCTTACGAGCAGTACTTC	CASSYKAGGPYEQYF
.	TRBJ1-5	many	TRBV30	TGTGCCTGGAGTCCCTTTAGCCTTATTGACAATCAGCCCCAGCATTTT	CAWSPFSLIDNQPQHF
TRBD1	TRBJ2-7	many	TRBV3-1	TGTGCCAGCAGCCAAGGAGGGACAGACCCCTACGAGCAGTACTTC	CASSQGGTDPYEQYF
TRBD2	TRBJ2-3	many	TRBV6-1	TGTGCCAGCAGGCGACTAGCGGGACACACAGATACGCAGTATTTT	CASRRLAGHTDTQYF
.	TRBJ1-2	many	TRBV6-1	TGTGCCAGCAGTGAATCGCCGGGACATGGCTACACCTTC	CASSESPGHGYTF
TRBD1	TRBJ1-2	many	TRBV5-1	TGCGCCAGCAGCTTAGAAGGGGGACAGGGAGGAGGCTATGGCTACACCTTC	CASSLEGGQGGGYGYTF
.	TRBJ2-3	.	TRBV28	TGTGCCAGCAGTTTACCTAGCACAGATACGCAGTATTTT	CASSLPSTDTQYF
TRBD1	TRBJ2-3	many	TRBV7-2	TGTGCCAGCAGCCGCAAGACAGGGTACACAGATACGCAGTATTTT	CASSRKTGYTDTQYF
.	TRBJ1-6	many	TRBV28	TGTGCCAGCAGTCTCAGACTGTATAATTCACCCCTCCACTTT	CASSLRLYNSPLHF
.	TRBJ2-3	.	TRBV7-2	TGTGCCAGCACTGCGACGGGCACAGATACGCAGTATTTT	CASTATGTDTQYF
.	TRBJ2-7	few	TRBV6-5	TGTGCCAGCAGTTACTCATCGAGAGCCTACGAGCAGTACTTC	CASSYSSRAYEQYF
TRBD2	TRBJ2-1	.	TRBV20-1	TGCAGTGCTAGAGGGAAGCGGGAGATCCAGTTCTTC	CSARGKREIQFF
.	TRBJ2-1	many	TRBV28	TGTGCCAGCAGTTTAAGGGCAGATTACAATGAGCAGTTCTTC	CASSLRADYNEQFF
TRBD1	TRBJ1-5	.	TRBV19	TGTGACAGTAGTCGGGACAGGGGGCCTTTCAATCAGCCCCAGCATTTT	CDSSRDRGPFNQPQHF
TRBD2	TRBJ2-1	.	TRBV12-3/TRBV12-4	TGTGCCAGCAGCCCTGGGACTAGCGGGATCGTTTTAAATGAGCAGTTCTTC	CASSPGTSGIVLNEQFF
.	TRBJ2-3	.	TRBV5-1	TGCGCCAGCAGCTCCACCTACAGGGTAGATACACAGTATTTT	CASSSTYRVDTQYF
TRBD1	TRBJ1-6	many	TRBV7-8	TGTGCCAGCAGCGGGACAGCCATCCGCTCCTATAATTCACTCCTCCACTTT	CASSGTAIRSYNSLLHF
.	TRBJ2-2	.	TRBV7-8	TGTGACAGCAGCTTAGAGGAGCTCCTGAACACCGGGGAGCCGTTTTTT	CDSSLEELLNTGEPFF
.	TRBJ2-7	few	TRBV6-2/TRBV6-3	TGTGCCAGCAAACCTCAGGTGGGCTTAGCGCCCCTCGAGCAGTACTTC	CASKPQVGLAPLEQYF
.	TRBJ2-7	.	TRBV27	TGTGCCAGCAGTGCCTCCTACGAGCAGTACTTC	CASSASYEQYF
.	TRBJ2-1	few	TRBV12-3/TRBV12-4	TGTGCCAGCAGAGGAGGGCTAGCTGTAGGCTACAATGAGCAGTTCTTC	CASRGGLAVGYNEQFF
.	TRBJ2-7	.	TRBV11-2	TGTGCCAGCAGCCGGGGGTCAGGCTCCTACGAGCAGTACTTC	CASSRGSGSYEQYF
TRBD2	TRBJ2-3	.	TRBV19	TGTGCCGCTACGACTAGCGGGAGCACCACAGATACGCAGTATTTT	CAATTSGSTTDTQYF
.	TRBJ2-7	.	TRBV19	TGTGCCAGTAGTAGCCCCGGGATCTCCTACGAGCAGTACTTC	CASSSPGISYEQYF
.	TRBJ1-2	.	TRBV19	TGTGCCAGTAGTCTGGGCAGGGGAACCGCTAACTATGGCTACACCTTC	CASSLGRGTANYGYTF
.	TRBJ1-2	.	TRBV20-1	TGCAGTGCTCAGGACGGACCACCTAACTATGGCTACACCTTC	CSAQDGPPNYGYTF
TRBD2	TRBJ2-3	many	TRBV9	TGTGCCAGCAGCGACAGCCCCCGGCGGGAGGGCGCATATACGCAGTATTTT	CASSDSPRREGAYTQYF
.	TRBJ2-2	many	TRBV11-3	TGTGCCAGCAGCAAGCCGGCGGGGGCGATCGGGGAGCTGTTTTTT	CASSKPAGAIGELFF
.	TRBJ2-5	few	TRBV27	TGTGCCAGCAGTTATGGAGGACGGGGGGCGGGATGTGAGGAGACCCAGTACTTC	CASSYGGRGAGCEETQYF
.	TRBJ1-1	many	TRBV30	TGTGCCTGGGGCCCCTACACTGAAGCTTTCTTT	CAWGPYTEAFF
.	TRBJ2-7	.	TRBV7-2	TGTGCCAAAAGCTTAGATGCCTACGAGCAGTACTTC	CAKSLDAYEQYF
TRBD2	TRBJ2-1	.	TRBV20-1	TGCAGTGCTCCGGGACTAGGCAATGAGCAGTTCTTC	CSAPGLGNEQFF
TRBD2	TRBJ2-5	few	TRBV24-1	TGTGCCTCTAGCGGTAGCGGCGAGGCCCAGTACTTC	CASSGSGEAQYF
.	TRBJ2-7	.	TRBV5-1	TGCGCCAGCAGCTTGTTCGGGGAGAGCTACGAGCAGTACTTC	CASSLFGESYEQYF
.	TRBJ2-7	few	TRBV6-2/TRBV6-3	TGTGCCAGCAGTTACTCCATCAGGACCTACGAGCAGTACTTC	CASSYSIRTYEQYF
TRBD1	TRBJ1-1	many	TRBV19	TGTGCCAGTAGTAAGCCCAACAGGGGAACGAAGCAGAACACTGAAGCTTTCTTT	CASSKPNRGTKQNTEAFF
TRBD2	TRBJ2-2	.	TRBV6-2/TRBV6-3	TGTGCCAGCAGTTATTTCGGGACTAGTGTTGCCTGGGACCTGTTTTTT	CASSYFGTSVAWDLFF